This T cell receptor (beta chain) was documented in a study of shared clonotypes between healthy human individuals. The CDR3 contains 13 residues. The germline gives CDR1 SGHNT, CDR2 YENEEA. V shed 3 bases and J shed 1 base, with 6 bases lying between them. Note on this clone: Its antigen is still unknown. Other nucleotide sequences from this sample produce the same CDR3.

Using immunoSEQ multiplex PCR, the repertoire was profiled, and TCRdb retains in-frame clones only, with some absent. In the table there are around 2.1 million clones, around 95% of which are singletons. Overall study findings and caveats: Donors were few, which limited the genetic and exposure-history diversity represented.

Sample: naive CD4+ T cells sorted from blood. Sample subset: CD45RA+ positively selected. This chain joins TRBV11-3 and TRBJ1-1; D call uncertain. This sequence was found in a man aged 18 to 30 in good health. DNA of the CDR3: TGTGCCAGCAGCTTCGGCAGGAACACTGAAGCTTTCTTT. It yields the protein CASSFGRNTEAFF.